This T cell receptor beta chain came from a study of T cells in localized non-small cell lung cancer. Overall study results and limits: Appearing in adjacent lung were a median approximately 50 of the top 100 tumor clones. Investigators sequenced only a single tumor region, leaving heterogeneity possible. Elevated circulating T cell density in blood was associated with longer overall survival. Adjacent uninvolved lung tissue had the highest T cell clonality, exceeding tumor.

Details on this clone: No antigen is known for it.

This CDR3 spans 17 amino acids. This table comes from immunoSEQ multiplex PCR, and its TCRdb copy is limited to in-frame clones, with some not included. In the table there are fewer than 35,000 clones, about 85% of which are singletons. The specimen comprised peripheral blood mononuclear cells, sampled before any cancer treatment. The chain carries TRBV21-1 and TRBJ2-1; TRBD1, as called in the table, went unchecked against the DNA. TRBV21-1 is shown as a pseudogene. This receptor was taken from a man aged 40 to 70 with stage III lung adenocarcinoma. CDR3 nucleotide sequence: TGTGCCAGCAGCAAAATCACGCGAGGGGGCAAATCAAATGAGCAGTTCTTC. This codes for CASSKITRGGKSNEQFF.